The next 30 T cell receptor beta chains were all read from a single sample in a study of long-term antiretroviral therapy in people with HIV. The immunoSEQ assay was v3.0, run at survey level. The protocol was immunoSEQ multiplex PCR, while the TCRdb copy is restricted to in-frame clones and leaves out a portion. The sample yields more than 20,000 clones, less than 85% seen once. The sequenced sample was unsorted PBMCs, obtained about 2.5 years after starting antiretroviral therapy. The receptors stem from a middle-aged man with HIV.

The table lists this clone with a few counts. This sequence joins TRBV10-1 and TRBJ2-2, with unresolved D. Deletions cut 2 bases from V and 7 bases from J, with 8 bases between. The CDR3 runs to 13 residues. Germline V gives CDR1 WNHNN, CDR2 SYGVQD (reference sequence). The CDR3 protein is CASSESPDGELFF. As DNA, the CDR3 is TGCGCCAGCAGTGAGAGTCCTGACGGGGAGCTGTTTTTT.

The chain has TRBV19 and TRBJ2-1, with 7 bases identical to TRBD1. V lost 8 bases, J lost 7 bases, and 11 bases stayed unmatched. This CDR3 has 14 amino acids. The V gene's germline CDR1 is LNHDA and CDR2 SQIVND (reference sequence). This CDR3 reads CASSDRAVKNEQFF. The DNA for the CDR3 is TGTGCCAGTTCTGACAGGGCAGTAAAGAATGAGCAGTTCTTC.

This chain connects TRBV19 to TRBJ2-7, with D tentatively TRBD2 (6 bases). V lost 9 bases, J lost 7 bases, and 22 bases lay in between. The CDR3 length is 14 residues. The germline V gene has CDR1 LNHDA and CDR2 SQIVND (reference sequence). CDR3 residues: CARPMGRNAKEQYF. In DNA form, the CDR3 reads TGTGCCAGACCTATGGGGAGGAATGCGAAAGAGCAGTACTTC.

This clone was counted once. This chain joins TRBV2 and TRBJ2-5; D not resolved. The germline gives CDR1 SNHLY, CDR2 FYNNEI. The CDR3 has 13 amino acids. V was pared by 3 bases and J by 8 bases, with 13 bases between. CDR3: CASSETGTTTQYF. The CDR3 DNA is TGTGCCAGCAGTGAGACGGGTACTACCACCCAGTACTTC. Full variable domain (remainder filled in from reference TRBV2 and TRBJ2-5): EPEVTQTPSHQVTQMGQEVILRCVPISNHLYFYWYRQILGQKVEFLVSFYNNEISEKSEIFDDQFSVERPDGSNFTLKIRSTKLEDSAMYFCASSETGTTTQYFGPGTRLLVL.

This clone was counted once. The junction does not match germline at one end; this may be a read error. The V and J genes are TRBV7-7 and TRBJ2-7, with 7 bases matching TRBD1. This CDR3 is built from 16 residues. Germline CDR1 is SSHAT and CDR2 is FNYEAQ (reference sequence). Here the CDR3 reads CASSLGDSPSSYEQYF. The CDR3 bases are TGTGCTAGCAGTCTAGGGGACAGCCCTAGCTCCTACGAGCAGTACTTC.

This clone was found a few times. V usage is TRBV6-1 and J usage is TRBJ1-1; D gene uncertain. The CDR3 covers 12 residues. Germline CDR1 MNHNS, CDR2 SASEGT. Deletions cut 1 base from V and 10 bases from J, with 10 bases between. CDR3 nucleotides: TGTGCCAGCAGTGAAGATCCGTCAGCAGCTTTCTTT. This translates into CASSEDPSAAFF.

V and J are TRBV5-7 and TRBJ2-6; no firm D call. TRBV5-7 is noted as an ORF with a role that remains uncertain. This CDR3 is 16 amino acids long. Trimming pared 0 bases from V and 0 bases from J, leaving 7 bases between. CDR3 region: CASSLADGSGANVLTF. CDR3 DNA sequence: TGTGCCAGCAGCTTGGCCGACGGCTCTGGGGCCAACGTCCTGACTTTC.

The rearrangement joins TRBV7-7 to TRBJ2-6; D not resolved. The V gene lost 3 bases and the J gene lost 0 bases, with 9 bases spanning the gap. From germline, CDR1 is SSHAT and CDR2 FNYEAQ (reference sequence). This CDR3 is 16 amino acids long. The CDR3 nucleotides are TGTGCCAGCAGCTTGTCACCCAACTCTGGGGCCAACGTCCTGACTTTC. Translated, it gives CASSLSPNSGANVLTF.

The V gene is TRBV19, the J gene TRBJ2-7; D might be TRBD1 (5 bases). Germline V gene data show CDR1 as LNHDA and CDR2 as SQIVND (reference sequence). The CDR3 is 13 amino acids. Trimming stripped 5 bases from V and 6 bases from J, with 14 bases between. For the CDR3, the DNA is TGTGCCAGTAGTCCCCCAGGGAATCTCGAGCAGTACTTC. Its translation: CASSPPGNLEQYF.

The chain couples TRBV7-9 to TRBJ2-3, with D unclear. Trimming took 1 base from V and 2 from J, leaving 4 bases between them. This CDR3 is 13 amino acids long. Germline V gives CDR1 SEHNR, CDR2 FQNEAQ (reference sequence). The DNA of the CDR3 is TGTGCCAGCAGCTTAGGATACACAGATACGCAGTATTTT. Its translation is CASSLGYTDTQYF.

This chain joins TRBV9 and TRBJ2-3; the match to TRBD2 covers 8 bases. From germline, CDR1 is SGDLS and CDR2 YYNGEE. V gave up 7 bases and J gave up 0 bases; unmatched junction bases: 10. The CDR3 sequence is 16 residues long. Here the CDR3 DNA reads TGTGCCAGCGCGGGGGGATCAGGGACTAGCACAGATACGCAGTATTTT. This translates into CASAGGSGTSTDTQYF.

The genes are TRBV5-1 and TRBJ2-7; tentatively, D is TRBD1 (5 bases). Germline loops: CDR1 SGHRS, CDR2 YFSETQ. V was pared by 8 bases and J by 0 bases, with 12 bases between. The CDR3 sequence is 13 residues long. The CDR3 DNA sequence: TGCGCCAGTAGAGACAGTCTCTCCTACGAGCAGTACTTC. It yields the protein CASRDSLSYEQYF.

The CDR3 nucleotides read TGTGCCCCCCCAGGGACAGGGGAAGAAGCTTTCTTT. This encodes CAPPGTGEEAFF. J is TRBJ1-1 and V is TRBV7-5; TRBD1, the table's D call, was not compared with the DNA. TRBV7-5 is assigned pseudogene status. CDR3 length: 12 residues.

This clone was found a few times. The V and J genes are TRBV5-4 and TRBJ1-1; D unclear. Trimming took off 2 bases at V and 0 bases at J, with 8 bases between the two ends. Germline-derived CDR1 and CDR2 are SGHNT and YYREEE (reference sequence). The CDR3 covers 14 residues. In nucleotides, the CDR3 is TGTGCCAGCAGCTTATTCAGCCTGAACACTGAAGCTTTCTTT. It is translated as CASSLFSLNTEAFF.

V gene TRBV29-1 combines with J gene TRBJ2-1, with TRBD2 matching 12 bases. Germline lookup yields CDR1 SQVTM and CDR2 ANQGSEA. V was pared by 1 base and J by 7 bases, with 8 bases of the junction left unmatched. The CDR3 extends over 16 amino acids. CDR3 residues: CSVEGTSGTLWNEQFF. The DNA for the CDR3 is TGCAGCGTTGAAGGGACTAGCGGGACACTCTGGAATGAGCAGTTCTTC.

By share of the sample, this clone is large. The chain carries TRBV7-6 and TRBJ1-1; TRBD1 is a possible D gene (6 bases). This CDR3 has 15 residues. V was clipped by 0 bases and J by 3 bases, with 11 bases between them. Per the germline V gene, CDR1 is SGHVS and CDR2 is FNYEAQ. The CDR3: CASSLATGPYTEAFF. The DNA of the CDR3 is TGTGCCAGCAGCTTAGCAACAGGGCCGTACACTGAAGCTTTCTTT.

V gene TRBV5-1 combines with J gene TRBJ2-1; D not certain. The CDR3 covers 13 residues. Germline-derived CDR1 and CDR2 are SGHRS and YFSETQ. V lost 2 bases to trimming and J lost 8 bases, with 11 bases between them. CDR3 loop: CASSFLSWDEQFF. The CDR3 coding sequence is TGCGCCAGCAGCTTCCTGAGCTGGGATGAGCAGTTCTTC.

The genes are TRBV18 and TRBJ2-3, with D perhaps matching TRBD1 (5 bases). The CDR3 runs 14 residues. Trimming removed 1 base from V and 3 bases from J, with 8 bases in between. Looked up from germline, CDR1 is KGHSH and CDR2 is LQKENI. The CDR3 loop is CASSPLKGTDTQYF. The CDR3 DNA is TGTGCCAGCTCACCACTTAAGGGGACAGATACGCAGTATTTT.

The rearrangement links TRBV29-1 to TRBJ1-3; unclear D gene. Trimming shortened V by 7 bases and J by 0 bases, and 13 bases separated the two germline ends. The CDR3 runs to 14 residues. Germline V gene data show CDR1 as SQVTM and CDR2 as ANQGSEA. CDR3 loop: CSAEELHSGNTIYF. The CDR3 bases are TGCAGCGCCGAAGAACTGCACTCTGGAAACACCATATATTTT.

The chain uses TRBV4-3 and TRBJ2-3; possible D gene TRBD1, 5 bases. Germline lookup yields CDR1 LGHNA and CDR2 YSLEER. This CDR3 is 15 amino acids long. V was cut by 0 bases and J by 2 bases, with 9 bases left in between. Here the CDR3 DNA reads TGCGCCAGCAGCCAAGATTGGGGCACCACAGATACGCAGTATTTT. This codes for CASSQDWGTTDTQYF.

The chain recombines TRBV18 with TRBJ2-2; TRBD1 aligns across 12 bases. Per the germline V gene, CDR1 is KGHSH and CDR2 is LQKENI. Unmatched junction bases numbered 2, after V lost 2 bases and J lost 4 bases. The CDR3 contains 16 residues. The CDR3: CASSPRDRGPTGELFF. CDR3 nucleotides: TGTGCCAGCTCACCAAGGGACAGGGGGCCCACCGGGGAGCTGTTTTTT.

The chain is built from TRBV9 and TRBJ1-3, with TRBD1 as a possible D gene (6 bases). The germline V and J ends were trimmed by 3 bases and 4 bases, with 14 bases remaining between them. CDR3 length equals 15 residues. The germline CDR1 and CDR2 sequences are SGDLS and YYNGEE. The CDR3 loop reads CASSGIGGVGNTIYF. CDR3 DNA: TGTGCCAGCAGCGGCATAGGGGGTGTCGGAAACACCATATATTTT.

The rearrangement joins TRBV14 to TRBJ2-4; TRBD1 matches 7 bases. V shed 4 bases and J 7 bases; nucleotides not matched to a gene: 7. Germline CDR1 is SGHDN and CDR2 is FVKESK. The CDR3 has 14 amino acids. The DNA for the CDR3 is TGTGCCAGCAGCCTTCGGACAGGTCTTAACATTCAGTACTTC. Amino acid sequence: CASSLRTGLNIQYF.

The chain is built from TRBV4-3 and TRBJ2-1; D is ambiguous. The CDR3 is 14 amino acids. V lost 0 bases and J lost 6, with 9 bases in between. Germline V lookup: CDR1 LGHNA, CDR2 YSLEER. The CDR3 DNA sequence: TGCGCCAGCAGCCAAGATCTAGTCACCAATGAGCAGTTCTTC. Protein sequence: CASSQDLVTNEQFF.

V gene TRBV7-9 combines with J gene TRBJ2-7; D gene uncertain. The CDR3 is made up of 17 amino acids. V was pared by 3 bases and J by 2 bases, with 20 bases between. Germline V CDR1 and CDR2: SEHNR, FQNEAQ (reference sequence). CDR3 amino acids: CASSLARSNSLAYEQYF. The CDR3 nucleotides read TGTGCCAGCAGCTTGGCTCGAAGCAACAGTCTAGCCTACGAGCAGTACTTC. The whole variable domain, filled in from reference TRBV7-9 and TRBJ2-7, reads DTGVSQNPRHKITKRGQNVTFRCDPISEHNRLYWYRQTLGQGPEFLTYFQNEAQLEKSRLLSDRFSAERPKGSFSTLEIQRTEQGDSAMYLCASSLARSNSLAYEQYFGPGTRLTVT.

V and J are TRBV28 and TRBJ2-7; 8 nucleotides line up with TRBD1. V dropped 7 bases and J dropped 2; count of bases not matched to a gene: 7. The CDR3 is made up of 14 amino acids. Germline-derived CDR1 and CDR2 are MDHEN and SYDVKM. CDR3 region: CASIRGTGAYEQYF. The CDR3, as DNA: TGTGCCAGCATCCGCGGGACAGGTGCCTACGAGCAGTACTTC.

The rearrangement uses TRBV19 and TRBJ2-7; TRBD1 matches at 8 bases. The ends lost 0 bases at V and 0 bases at J; junction bases unmatched: 4. This CDR3 has 16 residues. The germline V gene has CDR1 LNHDA and CDR2 SQIVND (reference sequence). In DNA, the CDR3 is TGTGCCAGTAGTATAGAGGGCAGGGGGCACTCCTACGAGCAGTACTTC. Amino acid sequence: CASSIEGRGHSYEQYF. Drawing the rest from reference TRBV19 and TRBJ2-7, the complete variable domain is DGGITQSPKYLFRKEGQNVTLSCEQNLNHDAMYWYRQDPGQGLRLIYYSQIVNDFQKGDIAEGYSVSREKKESFPLTVTSAQKNPTAFYLCASSIEGRGHSYEQYFGPGTRLTVT.

The chain employs TRBV27 and TRBJ2-5; D is undetermined. The CDR3 extends over 15 amino acids. Germline-derived CDR1 and CDR2 are MNHEY and SMNVEV (reference sequence). Between the trimmed V and J ends, which lost 3 bases and 5 bases, there was a span of 16 bases. Here the CDR3 reads CASSLNLGVRETQYF. The CDR3 nucleotides are TGTGCCAGCAGTTTGAATCTTGGGGTTCGGGAGACCCAGTACTTC.

The V and J genes are TRBV4-2 and TRBJ1-2; 9 nucleotides agree with TRBD1. Germline V gene data show CDR1 as LGHNA and CDR2 as YNFKEQ. V lost 5 bases and J lost 4; bases outside the gene matches: 8. There are 15 residues in the CDR3. CDR3 in amino acids: CASSTRQGEGYGYTF. The CDR3 DNA reads TGTGCCAGCAGCACCCGACAGGGGGAAGGCTATGGCTACACCTTC.

V is TRBV5-1 and J is TRBJ2-3, with 10 bases identical to TRBD2. Looked up from germline, CDR1 is SGHRS and CDR2 is YFSETQ. The junction had 5 bases not matched to a gene; V was cut back by 4 bases and J by 0 bases. This CDR3 has 16 residues. The CDR3 DNA follows: TGCGCCAGCAGCCTGGGGACTAGCGTTAGCACAGATACGCAGTATTTT. Amino acids: CASSLGTSVSTDTQYF.